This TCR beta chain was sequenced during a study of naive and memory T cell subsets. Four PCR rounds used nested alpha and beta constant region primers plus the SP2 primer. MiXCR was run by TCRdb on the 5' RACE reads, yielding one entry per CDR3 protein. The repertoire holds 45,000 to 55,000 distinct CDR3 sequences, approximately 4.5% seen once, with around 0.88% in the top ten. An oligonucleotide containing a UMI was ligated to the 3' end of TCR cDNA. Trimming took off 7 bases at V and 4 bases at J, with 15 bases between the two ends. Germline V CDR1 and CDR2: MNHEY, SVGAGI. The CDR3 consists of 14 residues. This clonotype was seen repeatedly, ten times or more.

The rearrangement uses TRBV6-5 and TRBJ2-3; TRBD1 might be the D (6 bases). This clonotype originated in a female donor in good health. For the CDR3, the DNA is TGTGCCAGCACCAGAGGGGACACCGCAGATACGCAGTATTTT. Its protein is CASTRGDTADTQYF.